A single sample is the source of the 18 T cell receptor beta chains below, sequenced in a study of CD8+ T cells in alopecia areata. The treatment here: oral pan-JAK inhibitor, 5-10 mg twice daily. Following RNA extraction, reverse transcription yielded cDNA that acted as the sequencing template. Assay: immunoSEQ multiplex PCR; the TCRdb copy retains only in-frame clones and omits some. The sample gives roughly 250,000 clones, around three fifths of which show up once; more than 0.85% is in the top ten. The material was CD4+ T cells sorted from blood, obtained around week 54, from a patient treated with tofacitinib. Receptors were obtained from a human donor with alopecia areata.

The chain recombines TRBV2 with TRBJ1-1; 9 nucleotides match TRBD1. V shed 6 bases, J shed 4 bases, and the junction held 0 bases outside the gene matches. This CDR3 spans 12 amino acids. Germline CDR1 is SNHLY and CDR2 is FYNNEI. The CDR3 region has the DNA TGTGCCAGCAGGACAGGGGGCACTGAAGCTTTCTTT. Protein: CASRTGGTEAFF.

The chain uses TRBV5-1 and TRBJ2-3, with D maybe TRBD2 (5 bases). V lost 4 bases and J lost 2, with 11 bases in between. CDR3 length equals 14 residues. The germline gives CDR1 SGHRS, CDR2 YFSETQ. The CDR3 DNA sequence: TGCGCCAGCAGCCAAGGACTGAACACAGATACGCAGTATTTT. It is translated as CASSQGLNTDTQYF.

The J gene is TRBJ2-5, the V gene TRBV2; possible D gene TRBD2, 5 bases. Trimming took 8 bases from V and 1 from J, leaving 11 bases between them. There are 13 residues in the CDR3. Germline CDR1 SNHLY, CDR2 FYNNEI. CDR3 nucleotide sequence: TGTGCCAGCGAGTATCGGGGCCAAGAGACCCAGTACTTC. Protein product: CASEYRGQETQYF.

The chain couples TRBV25-1 to TRBJ2-1; tentative D call: TRBD2 (5 bases). V lost 1 base and J lost 9, with 16 bases in between. This CDR3 spans 15 amino acids. Germline CDR1 reads MGHDK; CDR2 reads SYGVNS. The CDR3 DNA reads TGTGCCAGCAGTGAATCTGCTAGGCCCAGCGGTGAGCAGTTCTTC. This encodes CASSESARPSGEQFF.

The J gene is TRBJ2-3, the V gene TRBV7-3, with D perhaps being TRBD1 or TRBD2 (6 bases each). V was pared by 2 bases and J by 1 base, with 22 bases between. Germline CDR1 and CDR2: SGHTA and FQGTGA. This CDR3 is built from 19 residues. In DNA, the CDR3 is TGTGCCAGCAGCTTAGGGTCGAGTATGTGGGGGGCAGGCACAGATACGCAGTATTTT. This gives the protein CASSLGSSMWGAGTDTQYF.

J is TRBJ1-4 and V is TRBV2; the D is unclear. Germline V gene lookup returns CDR1 SNHLY and CDR2 FYNNEI. CDR3 length: 12 residues. V was clipped by 8 bases and J by 3 bases, with 7 bases between them. CDR3 DNA sequence: TGTGCCAGCTTAGGTCCTAATGAAAAACTGTTTTTT. Protein sequence: CASLGPNEKLFF.

V gene TRBV7-9 combines with J gene TRBJ1-2; D not certain. The V end lost 1 base, the J end lost 2 bases, and 5 bases lay between the germline ends. The CDR3 has 13 residues. Germline assignment: CDR1 SEHNR and CDR2 FQNEAQ (reference sequence). CDR3 residues: CASSLEVNYGYTF. DNA for the CDR3: TGTGCCAGCAGCTTAGAAGTGAACTATGGCTACACCTTC.

The V and J genes are TRBV6-6 and TRBJ1-5; 9 nucleotides align to TRBD1. Trimming at V came to 5 bases and at J to 7 bases, leaving 9 bases not matched to a gene. The CDR3 extends over 15 amino acids. From germline, CDR1 is MNHNY and CDR2 SVGAGI (reference sequence). The CDR3 is CASSRGQGYGQPQHF. DNA of the CDR3: TGTGCCAGCAGTCGCGGACAGGGGTACGGGCAGCCCCAGCATTTT.

The V gene is TRBV19, the J gene TRBJ2-6; D might be TRBD1 (5 bases). The CDR3 length is 12 residues. The germline V gene has CDR1 LNHDA and CDR2 SQIVND (reference sequence). V lost 10 bases to trimming and J lost 2 bases, with 6 bases between them. CDR3 DNA: TGTGCCATAGGGGCTGGGGCCAACGTCCTGACTTTC. This encodes CAIGAGANVLTF.

The chain couples TRBV7-6 to TRBJ1-5, with D perhaps TRBD1 (6 bases). Trimming left V 5 bases short and J 0 bases short, with 11 bases between. Germline CDR1 is SGHVS and CDR2 is FNYEAQ. The CDR3 is 15 amino acids. CDR3 region: CASSPGHSSNQPQHF. The CDR3 region has the DNA TGTGCCAGCAGCCCGGGACATTCTAGCAATCAGCCCCAGCATTTT.

This clone appeared a few times. This same CDR3 is encoded by further DNA sequences in the sample. The chain uses TRBV29-1 and TRBJ2-5; D gene unclear. The ends were cut back, 4 bases at V and 4 bases at J, with 7 bases in the middle. Germline V gene sequence: CDR1 SQVTM, CDR2 ANQGSEA. The CDR3 extends over 11 amino acids. In nucleotides, the CDR3 is TGCAGCGTTGCTGGGTTAGAGACCCAGTACTTC. Translation: CSVAGLETQYF.

V usage is TRBV29-1 and J usage is TRBJ1-1; no reliable D call. Trimming took 3 bases from V and 0 from J, leaving 8 bases between them. The CDR3 covers 13 residues. Per the germline V gene, CDR1 is SQVTM and CDR2 is ANQGSEA. Here the CDR3 reads CSVDLRLNTEAFF. The CDR3 DNA follows: TGCAGCGTTGACCTACGCCTGAACACTGAAGCTTTCTTT.

This chain links TRBV23-1 with TRBJ1-5; 7 nucleotides align to TRBD1. TRBV23-1 is an ORF; its function is uncertain. Trimming removed 3 bases from V and 4 bases from J; junction bases left unmatched: 6. The CDR3 is 15 residues long. CDR3 DNA sequence: TGCGCCAGCAGTCAGGGGGACAGAACTAATCAGCCCCAGCATTTT. This encodes CASSQGDRTNQPQHF.

This clone was observed at least ten times. The gene calls are TRBV19 and TRBJ2-3; D unclear. The CDR3 loop spans 12 amino acids. V gave up 6 bases and J gave up 2 bases, with 6 bases separating them. Germline loops: CDR1 LNHDA, CDR2 SQIVND (reference sequence). This chain's CDR3 is CASSQSTDTQYF. The CDR3 DNA reads TGTGCCAGTAGCCAATCCACAGATACGCAGTATTTT.

Concerning this clone: Additional DNA sequences in this sample encode the identical CDR3. The chain recombines TRBV29-1 with TRBJ2-2; D not resolved. V was trimmed by 4 bases and J by 4 bases, leaving 4 bases between them. The length of the CDR3 is 11 residues. CDR1 SQVTM and CDR2 ANQGSEA come from the germline V gene. CDR3 sequence: CSVGGTGELFF. In nucleotides, the CDR3 is TGCAGCGTTGGTGGCACCGGGGAGCTGTTTTTT.

This clone was seen more than once but under ten times. Other DNA sequences from this sample encode an identical CDR3 as well. The chain joins TRBV10-3 to TRBJ2-5; D is perhaps TRBD2 (7 bases). Germline V lookup: CDR1 ENHRY, CDR2 SYGVKD. The CDR3 runs 13 residues. V was cut by 5 bases and J by 5 bases, with 12 bases left in between. CDR3 sequence: CAISQQGGETQYF. DNA for the CDR3: TGTGCCATCAGTCAACAGGGAGGGGAGACCCAGTACTTC.

The CDR3 is CATSVPGQGLQPQHF. CDR3 bases: TGTGCCACCAGCGTCCCGGGACAGGGTTTACAGCCCCAGCATTTT. J is TRBJ1-5 and V is TRBV15; 9 bases align to TRBD1. V lost 5 bases, J lost 7 bases, and 9 bases stayed unmatched. Germline values: CDR1 LNHNV, CDR2 YYDKDF (reference sequence). The CDR3 is made up of 15 amino acids.

The rearrangement joins TRBV6-5 to TRBJ1-5; 7 bases line up with TRBD1. Germline-derived CDR1 and CDR2 are MNHEY and SVGAGI. J gave up 7 bases and V 6 bases, and 6 bases lay outside the gene matches. There are 13 residues in the CDR3. The CDR3 is CASSRGQYQPQHF. CDR3 in DNA: TGTGCCAGCAGCAGGGGACAGTACCAGCCCCAGCATTTT.